The 5 T cell receptor delta chains below all came from one sample that was sequenced in a study of γδ T cells in repeated Plasmodium falciparum infection. TCRdb reapplied CATT to the multiplex PCR reads. The sample has around 50,000 delta-chain clones, over 1.5% seen once. Vgamma9/Vdelta2+ and Vdelta2-negative gammadelta T cells were flow-sorted from PBMC for bulk sequencing. Sequencing was carried out using gamma-delta T cells from blood. The receptors come from a pool of human donors (malaria-infected and uninfected, not separated).

About this clone itself: A much larger clone lies one base from this, so it may be a read error. DNA of the CDR3: TGTGCTCTTGGGGAAGTTCCAACCCGATCCATACTGGGGGATACGCTAACTCCAAGACCCCTGATCTTT. Translation gives CALGEVPTRSILGDTLTPRPLIF. The chain is built from TRDV1 and TRDJ4; 13 nucleotides align to TRDD3. No J segment appears in TCRdb, so it was assigned here by matching the sequence to germline. There are 23 residues in the CDR3. V lost 2 bases to trimming and J lost 2 bases; unmatched junction nucleotides: 26. CDR1 and CDR2 from the germline V gene are TSWWSYY and QGS.

This clone was picked up a small number of times. TCRdb has a much larger clone's protein, which differs at residue 8 from the translation of this DNA, likely because of a read error; what is shown is the protein translated from the DNA. V and J are TRDV2 and TRDJ1; 7 nucleotides line up with TRDD3. Here the J gene was assigned by germline matching of the DNA, as TCRdb has none. The CDR3 is made up of 16 amino acids. V was clipped by 0 bases and J by 3 bases; unmatched bases: 9. Germline V gene data show CDR1 as GEAIGNYY and CDR2 as EKD. The DNA for the CDR3 is TGTGCCTGTGACACCGTTGGGAGGATACGTCCCGATAAACTCATCTTT. Translation gives CACDTVGRIRPDKLIF.

This clone was observed at least ten times. The chain carries TRDV2 and TRDJ1; 7 bases align to TRDD3. Germline loops: CDR1 GEAIGNYY, CDR2 EKD. The CDR3 runs to 17 residues. Germline trimming cut 1 base from V and 0 bases from J; bases unmatched to any gene: 10. The CDR3 DNA reads as TGTGCCTGTGACACTCTGGGGGGGCCACTGTACACCGATAAACTCATCTTT. As protein: CACDTLGGPLYTDKLIF.

Worth noting for this clone: The protein recorded in TCRdb matches a much larger clone and deviates from this DNA's translation at residue 15, suggesting a read error; the protein here is obtained by translating the DNA. The J gene was not called, though the V gene is TRDV2; the listed D gene, TRDD3, was not tested against the DNA. Germline CDR1 GEAIGNYY, CDR2 EKD. This CDR3 is built from 17 residues. The CDR3 sequence is CACDTLLGDSFADKPIF. CDR3 coding DNA: TGTGCCTGTGACACCCTACTGGGGGATTCCTTCGCCGATAAACCCATCTTT.

This clone has ten or more counts. The chain combines TRDV2 with TRDJ1; TRDD3 matches 12 bases. CDR3 length equals 18 residues. Unmatched junction bases numbered 7, after V lost 0 bases and J lost 0 bases. Per the germline V gene, CDR1 is GEAIGNYY and CDR2 is EKD. CDR3 protein: CACDTVAGGYDYTDKLIF. For the CDR3, the DNA is TGTGCCTGTGACACCGTTGCTGGGGGATACGATTACACCGATAAACTCATCTTT.